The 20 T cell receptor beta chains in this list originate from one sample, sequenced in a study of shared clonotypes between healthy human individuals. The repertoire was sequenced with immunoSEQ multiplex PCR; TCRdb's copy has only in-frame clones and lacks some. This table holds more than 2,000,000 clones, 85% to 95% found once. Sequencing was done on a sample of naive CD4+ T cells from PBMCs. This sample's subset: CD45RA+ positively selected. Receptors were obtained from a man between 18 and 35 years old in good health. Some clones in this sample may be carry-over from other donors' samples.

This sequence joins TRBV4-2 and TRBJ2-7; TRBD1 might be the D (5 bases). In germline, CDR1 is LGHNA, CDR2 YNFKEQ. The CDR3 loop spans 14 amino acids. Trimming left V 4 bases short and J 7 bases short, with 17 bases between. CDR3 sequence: CASSRSVQDGEQYF. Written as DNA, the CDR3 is TGTGCCAGCAGCCGCTCGGTACAGGATGGGGAGCAGTACTTC.

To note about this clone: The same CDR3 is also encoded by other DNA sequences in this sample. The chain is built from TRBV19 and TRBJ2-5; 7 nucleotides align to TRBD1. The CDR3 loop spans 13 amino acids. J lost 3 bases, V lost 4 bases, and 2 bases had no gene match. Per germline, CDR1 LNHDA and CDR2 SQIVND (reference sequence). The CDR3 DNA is TGTGCCAGTAGTAGCCAGGGGGAAGAGACCCAGTACTTC. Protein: CASSSQGEETQYF.

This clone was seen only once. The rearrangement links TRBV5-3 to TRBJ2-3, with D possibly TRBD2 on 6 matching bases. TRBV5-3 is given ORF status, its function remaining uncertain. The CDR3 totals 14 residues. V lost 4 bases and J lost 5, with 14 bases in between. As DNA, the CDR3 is TGTGCCAGAAGCCCCTCCGGGCGGGAAGATACGCAGTATTTT. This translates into CARSPSGREDTQYF.

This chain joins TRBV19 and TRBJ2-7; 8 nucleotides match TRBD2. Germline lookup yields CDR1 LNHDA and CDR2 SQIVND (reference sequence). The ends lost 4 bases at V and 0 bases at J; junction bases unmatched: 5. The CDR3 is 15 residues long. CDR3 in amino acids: CASSTQRGGSYEQYF. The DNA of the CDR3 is TGTGCCAGTAGTACCCAACGGGGGGGCTCCTACGAGCAGTACTTC.

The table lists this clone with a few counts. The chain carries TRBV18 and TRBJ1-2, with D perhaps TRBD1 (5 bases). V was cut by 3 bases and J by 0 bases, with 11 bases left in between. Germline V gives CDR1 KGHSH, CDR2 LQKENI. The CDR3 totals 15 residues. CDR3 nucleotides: TGTGCCAGCTCACCGGCCCAGGGACCTAACTATGGCTACACCTTC. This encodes CASSPAQGPNYGYTF.

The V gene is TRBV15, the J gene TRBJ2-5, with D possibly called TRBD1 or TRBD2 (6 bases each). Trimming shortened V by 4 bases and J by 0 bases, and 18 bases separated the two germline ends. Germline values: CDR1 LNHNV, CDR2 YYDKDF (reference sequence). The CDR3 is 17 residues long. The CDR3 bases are TGTGCCACCAGCATAGGAGCGGACGGGGGCTACCAAGAGACCCAGTACTTC. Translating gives CATSIGADGGYQETQYF.

The CDR3 here is CASSARGGLNYGYTF. The CDR3 DNA reads TGTGCCAGCAGCGCCCGAGGGGGGCTAAACTATGGCTACACCTTC. This chain joins TRBV9 and TRBJ1-2; D might be TRBD1 (6 bases). The germline gives CDR1 SGDLS, CDR2 YYNGEE. The CDR3 has 15 residues. V dropped 3 bases and J dropped 2 bases, with 14 bases sitting between them.

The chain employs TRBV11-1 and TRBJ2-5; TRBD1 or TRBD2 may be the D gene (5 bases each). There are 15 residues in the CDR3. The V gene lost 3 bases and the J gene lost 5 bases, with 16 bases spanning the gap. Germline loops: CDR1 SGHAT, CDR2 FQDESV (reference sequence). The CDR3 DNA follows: TGTGCCAGCAGCTTTGATGGACGGGGCGAGGAGACCCAGTACTTC. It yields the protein CASSFDGRGEETQYF.

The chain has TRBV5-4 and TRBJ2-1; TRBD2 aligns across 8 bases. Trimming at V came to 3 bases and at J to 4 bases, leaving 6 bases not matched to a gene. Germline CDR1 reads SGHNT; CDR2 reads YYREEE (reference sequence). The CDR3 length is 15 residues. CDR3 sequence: CASSYGLAEYNEQFF. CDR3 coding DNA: TGTGCCAGCAGCTACGGACTAGCTGAATACAATGAGCAGTTCTTC.

This CDR3 is CASSLDVPGELFF. The CDR3 region has the DNA TGCGCCAGCAGCTTGGACGTGCCCGGGGAGCTGTTTTTT. The chain combines TRBV5-1 with TRBJ2-2; D is undetermined. The germline V and J ends were trimmed by 0 bases and 6 bases, with 6 bases remaining between them. CDR1 and CDR2 (germline): SGHRS, YFSETQ. CDR3 length equals 13 residues.

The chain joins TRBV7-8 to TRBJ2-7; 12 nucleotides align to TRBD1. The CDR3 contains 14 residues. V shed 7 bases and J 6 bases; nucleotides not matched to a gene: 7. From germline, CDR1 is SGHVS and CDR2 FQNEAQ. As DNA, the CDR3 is TGTGCCAGCACGATGGGACAGGGGGCAGGCGAGCAGTACTTC. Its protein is CASTMGQGAGEQYF.

This chain's CDR3 is CASSLRSQITDTQYF. CDR3 sequence (DNA): TGTGCCAGCAGCTTGCGTTCGCAGATCACAGATACGCAGTATTTT. The chain links TRBV7-3 to TRBJ2-3; D not resolved. Germline V CDR1 and CDR2: SGHTA, FQGTGA. The CDR3 runs 15 residues. Trimming took off 3 bases at V and 2 bases at J, with 12 bases between the two ends.

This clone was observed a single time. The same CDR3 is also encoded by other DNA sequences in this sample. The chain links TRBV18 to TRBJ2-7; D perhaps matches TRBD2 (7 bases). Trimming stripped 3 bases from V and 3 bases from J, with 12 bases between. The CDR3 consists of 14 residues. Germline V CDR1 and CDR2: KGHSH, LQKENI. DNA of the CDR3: TGTGCCAGCTCACCCGGGGGGCAGGGCTACGAGCAGTACTTC. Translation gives CASSPGGQGYEQYF.

The CDR3 loop reads CASSWRGLAGRETQYF. CDR3 in DNA: TGTGCCAGCAGCTGGCGGGGACTAGCGGGAAGGGAGACCCAGTACTTC. The chain recombines TRBV7-3 with TRBJ2-5; 13 bases are shared with TRBD2. Germline V gene data show CDR1 as SGHTA and CDR2 as FQGTGA. The CDR3 extends over 16 amino acids. V lost 4 bases and J lost 5; bases outside the gene matches: 7.

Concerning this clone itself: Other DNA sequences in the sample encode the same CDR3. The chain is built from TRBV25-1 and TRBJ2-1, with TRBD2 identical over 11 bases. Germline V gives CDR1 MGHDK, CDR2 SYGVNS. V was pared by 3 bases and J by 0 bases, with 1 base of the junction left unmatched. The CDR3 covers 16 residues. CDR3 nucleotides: TGTGCCAGCAGTGAGACTAGCGGGGCCTCCTACAATGAGCAGTTCTTC. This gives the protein CASSETSGASYNEQFF.

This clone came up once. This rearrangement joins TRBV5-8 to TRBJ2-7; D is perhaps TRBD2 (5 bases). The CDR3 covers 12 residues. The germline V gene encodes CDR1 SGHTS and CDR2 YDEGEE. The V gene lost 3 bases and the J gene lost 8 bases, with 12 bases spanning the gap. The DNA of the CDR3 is TGTGCCAGCAGCTCGGGGTTTAGTCAGCAGTACTTC. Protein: CASSSGFSQQYF.

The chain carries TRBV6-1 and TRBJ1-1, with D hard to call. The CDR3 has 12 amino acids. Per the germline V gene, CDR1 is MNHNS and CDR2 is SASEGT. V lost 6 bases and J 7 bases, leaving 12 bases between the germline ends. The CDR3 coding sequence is TGTGCCAGCAGCCAAGTCCGGGGTGAAGCTTTCTTT. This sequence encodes CASSQVRGEAFF.

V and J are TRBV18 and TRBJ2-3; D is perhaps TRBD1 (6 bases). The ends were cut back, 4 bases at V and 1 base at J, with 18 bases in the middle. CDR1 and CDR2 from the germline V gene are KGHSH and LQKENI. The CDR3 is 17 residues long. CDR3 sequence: CASSRGVGDTGTDTQYF. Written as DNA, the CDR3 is TGTGCCAGCTCACGAGGGGTAGGGGACACGGGCACAGATACGCAGTATTTT.

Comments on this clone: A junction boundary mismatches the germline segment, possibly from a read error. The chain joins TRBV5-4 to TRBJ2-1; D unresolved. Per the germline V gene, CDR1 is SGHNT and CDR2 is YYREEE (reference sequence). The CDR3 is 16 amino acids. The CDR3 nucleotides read TGTGCCAGCAGGTTGGCCGGCGCCCTCCTATACAATGAGCAGTTCTTC. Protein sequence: CASRLAGALLYNEQFF.

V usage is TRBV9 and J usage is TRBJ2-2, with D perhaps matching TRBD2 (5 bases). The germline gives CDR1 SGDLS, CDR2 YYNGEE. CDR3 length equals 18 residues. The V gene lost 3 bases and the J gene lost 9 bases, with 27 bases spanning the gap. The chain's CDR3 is CASSASPDRRSRLRELFF. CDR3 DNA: TGTGCCAGCAGCGCCAGCCCTGATCGGAGGTCGCGCCTCCGGGAGCTGTTTTTT.